The sample holds a few counts of the clone carrying this T cell receptor beta chain. Its specificity is not known. The data stem from a study of naive and memory T cell subsets. Study outcomes and limitations: From naive to CM, EM and EMRA, diversity decreased and Gini increased. Between naive and memory subsets, TCR abundance power law exponents differed. Especially in CD8 cells, naive repertoires contained a few larger clonotypes, possibly CD45RA-re-expressing memory cells.

The germline V gene has CDR1 KGHSH and CDR2 LQKENI. The CDR3 is 15 amino acids. Trimming at V came to 5 bases and at J to 3 bases, leaving 9 bases not matched to a gene. Two oligonucleotides, mixed equimolar, formed the beta constant-region primer covering TRBC1 and TRBC2. Four rounds of PCR amplified the ligated cDNA using nested alpha and beta constant-region primers plus SP2. MiXCR was run by TCRdb on the UMI-ligation and nested PCR reads, yielding one entry per CDR3 protein. This table has more than 95,000 distinct CDR3 sequences, around 15% appearing once. The clonotype originates from a human donor in good health. Sample: naive CD8+ T cells from blood. The V call is TRBV18, the J call TRBJ2-7; 8 bases map to TRBD1. For the CDR3, the DNA is TGTGCCAGCTCAGCAATGGGACAGGAGCTCTACGAGCAGTACTTC. Amino acid sequence: CASSAMGQELYEQYF. Combining the CDR3 with reference TRBV18 and TRBJ2-7 gives the whole variable domain NAGVMQNPRHLVRRRGQEARLRCSPMKGHSHVYWYRQLPEEGLKFMVYLQKENIIDESGMPKERFSAEFPKEGPSILRIQQVVRGDSAAYFCASSAMGQELYEQYFGPGTRLTVT.